Only one count was recorded for the clone carrying this T cell receptor beta chain. Its antigen is not known. Rectal tissue came from one to two pinch biopsies taken at colonoscopy. No immunosuppressive drugs were given to ulcerative colitis patients before diagnostic colonoscopy. The record originates from a study of pediatric ulcerative colitis. TCRdb's table, derived via immunoSEQ multiplex PCR, lists solely in-frame clones and lacks some. The sample has 20,000 to 25,000 clones; roughly 70% are singletons. CDR3 length equals 11 residues. V shed 0 bases and J shed 8 bases, with 5 bases lying between them. Germline lookup yields CDR1 SGHKS and CDR2 YYEKEE (reference sequence). Study-wide findings and caveats: Ulcerative colitis patients shared more blood-rectal clones than controls. A couple of patients had blood samples with substantially reduced template counts. Two rectal clonotypes were found only in ulcerative colitis patients, all of them.

This receptor was obtained from a boy between 5 and 17 years old with severe ulcerative colitis. The chain employs TRBV5-5 and TRBJ1-2; no reliable D call. The sequencing sample was made of gut tissue. CDR3 bases: TGTGCCAGCAGCTTGGGGCAGGGCTACACCTTC. It yields the protein CASSLGQGYTF.